The subject of this entry is one TCR beta chain. Antigen: not known. MiXCR was run by TCRdb on the 5' RACE reads, yielding one entry per CDR3 protein. The repertoire consists of hundreds of thousands of distinct CDR3 sequences, with about 20% occurring once and the leading ten covering over 10%. This sample stems from a study of identical twins. The CDR3 is 13 amino acids. V lost 1 base and J lost 0, with 7 bases in between. The V gene's germline CDR1 is SQVTM and CDR2 ANQGSEA. With no exceptions, donors were healthy Caucasians. Study-wide results and caveats: Not following the same donors, the study drew its conclusions from cross-sectional statistical analysis.

In addition, the sample was reused for a study of T cells expressing NK-cell markers. From that second work: It was still unclear whether expanded NKG2C+ T cell clones were HCMV specific.

J is TRBJ2-7 and V is TRBV29-1; D gene uncertain. This receptor was obtained from a woman younger than 30 in good health. Sample: PBMCs. The CDR3 DNA follows: TGCAGCGTTGAAGGTGGGGACTCCTACGAGCAGTACTTC. It is translated as CSVEGGDSYEQYF.